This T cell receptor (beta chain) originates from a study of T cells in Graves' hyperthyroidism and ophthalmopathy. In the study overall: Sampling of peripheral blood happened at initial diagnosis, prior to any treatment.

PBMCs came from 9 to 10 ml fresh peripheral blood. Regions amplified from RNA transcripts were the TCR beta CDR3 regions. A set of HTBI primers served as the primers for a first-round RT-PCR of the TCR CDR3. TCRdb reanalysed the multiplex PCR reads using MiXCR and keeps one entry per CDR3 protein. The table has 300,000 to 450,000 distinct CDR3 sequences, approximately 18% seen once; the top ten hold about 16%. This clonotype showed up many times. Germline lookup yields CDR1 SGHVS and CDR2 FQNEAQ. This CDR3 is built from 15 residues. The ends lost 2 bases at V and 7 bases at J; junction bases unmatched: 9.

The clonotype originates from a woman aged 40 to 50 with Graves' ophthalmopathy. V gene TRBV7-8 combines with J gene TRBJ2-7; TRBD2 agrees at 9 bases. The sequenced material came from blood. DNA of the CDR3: TGTGCCAGCAGCTTACGGCGGGAGGGCCGACGGGAGCAGTACTTC. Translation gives CASSLRREGRREQYF.